This T cell receptor beta chain emerged from a study of control samples from healthy donors and cancer patients. Assay: immunoSEQ multiplex PCR; the TCRdb copy retains only in-frame clones and omits some. The table lists some 35,000 clones, roughly 92% of them singletons. This clone was picked up one time. Germline V gene sequence: CDR1 MNHEY, CDR2 SVGAGI. The CDR3 consists of 14 residues. V lost 7 bases to trimming and J lost 2 bases, with 12 bases between them. V and J are TRBV6-5 and TRBJ2-1; D possibly uses TRBD1 or TRBD2 (5 bases each). Sequenced sample: PBMCs. The sequence derives from a man aged 35 to 55 with colorectal cancer. As DNA, the CDR3 is TGTGCCAGCACGGGGCGGCTACCCTACAATGAGCAGTTCTTC. This translates into CASTGRLPYNEQFF.